The rows below give T cell receptor beta chains drawn from one sample of a study of blood T cell repertoires in COVID-19. TCRdb keeps only in-frame clones here, not all; method: immunoSEQ multiplex PCR. The repertoire holds roughly 29,000 clones, with roughly 84% as singletons. The sample was peripheral blood. These receptors were obtained from a man aged 65 to 79 with active COVID-19. Both conserved end residues are part of each CDR3. The order of the fields is V gene, D gene, J gene, clone size, CDR3 protein, CDR3 DNA. A D gene is named only where the DNA matches it firmly. Size is omitted from some rows. Given values are once, few, many or a class for expanded clones.

v_gene: TRBV3-1/TRBV3-2; d_gene: NA; j_gene: TRBJ1-1; abundance: NA; CDR3aa: CASSQVSTGNTEAFF; CDR3nt: TGTGCCAGCAGCCAAGTCTCAACGGGGAACACTGAAGCTTTCTTT
v_gene: TRBV4-2; d_gene: NA; j_gene: TRBJ2-7; abundance: NA; CDR3aa: CASSQGYGSSYEQYF; CDR3nt: TGTGCCAGCAGCCAAGGTTACGGTAGCTCCTACGAGCAGTACTTC
v_gene: TRBV5-1; d_gene: TRBD2; j_gene: TRBJ2-1; abundance: NA; CDR3aa: CASSITSGSNYNEQFF; CDR3nt: TGCGCCAGCAGCATAACTAGCGGGAGTAACTACAATGAGCAGTTCTTC
v_gene: TRBV18; d_gene: TRBD1; j_gene: TRBJ1-5; abundance: NA; CDR3aa: CASSPRSGTGVNQPQHF; CDR3nt: TGTGCCAGCTCACCCCGGTCCGGGACAGGGGTTAATCAGCCCCAGCATTTT
v_gene: TRBV10-2; d_gene: NA; j_gene: TRBJ1-2; abundance: NA; CDR3aa: CASSETPYAYGYTF; CDR3nt: TGCGCCAGCAGTGAGACACCTTATGCTTATGGCTACACCTTC
v_gene: TRBV5-1; d_gene: TRBD1; j_gene: TRBJ2-2; abundance: NA; CDR3aa: CASSARTGNTGELFF; CDR3nt: TGCGCCAGCTCTGCCCGGACAGGGAACACCGGGGAGCTGTTTTTT
v_gene: TRBV11-2; d_gene: TRBD1; j_gene: TRBJ2-2; abundance: few; CDR3aa: CASSPRQGQENTGELFF; CDR3nt: TGTGCCAGCAGCCCCCGGCAGGGACAGGAGAACACCGGGGAGCTGTTTTTT
v_gene: TRBV3-1/TRBV3-2; d_gene: NA; j_gene: TRBJ2-3; abundance: NA; CDR3aa: CASSQLANTDTQYF; CDR3nt: TGTGCCAGCAGCCAGCTAGCCAACACAGATACGCAGTATTTT
v_gene: TRBV27; d_gene: NA; j_gene: TRBJ1-5; abundance: NA; CDR3aa: CATSEGRGSRNQPQHF; CDR3nt: TGTGCCACCTCCGAGGGGCGGGGAAGTCGCAATCAGCCCCAGCATTTT
v_gene: TRBV6-5; d_gene: TRBD1; j_gene: TRBJ2-3; abundance: NA; CDR3aa: CASSPGTAYTDTQYF; CDR3nt: TGTGCCAGCAGTCCCGGGACAGCTTACACAGATACGCAGTATTTT
v_gene: TRBV9; d_gene: TRBD1; j_gene: TRBJ2-5; abundance: NA; CDR3aa: CASSGTGKAETQYF; CDR3nt: TGTGCCAGCAGCGGGACAGGGAAAGCAGAGACCCAGTACTTC
v_gene: TRBV11-2; d_gene: TRBD1; j_gene: TRBJ2-1; abundance: NA; CDR3aa: CASTKDRATFTYNEQFF; CDR3nt: TGTGCCAGCACCAAGGACAGGGCGACATTCACCTACAATGAGCAGTTCTTC
v_gene: TRBV7-9; d_gene: NA; j_gene: TRBJ2-1; abundance: NA; CDR3aa: CASSLDSSYNEQFF; CDR3nt: TGTGCCAGCAGCTTAGACAGCTCCTACAATGAGCAGTTCTTC
v_gene: TRBV6-2/TRBV6-3; d_gene: NA; j_gene: TRBJ1-5; abundance: NA; CDR3aa: CASSYIQENQPQHF; CDR3nt: TGTGCCAGCAGTTATATTCAGGAAAATCAGCCCCAGCATTTT
v_gene: TRBV10-3; d_gene: NA; j_gene: TRBJ2-1; abundance: NA; CDR3aa: CAISEGSVRWGEQFF; CDR3nt: TGTGCCATCAGTGAGGGTAGCGTGCGTTGGGGTGAGCAGTTCTTC
v_gene: TRBV5-4; d_gene: TRBD1; j_gene: TRBJ1-1; abundance: NA; CDR3aa: CASSFDRGMNTEAFF; CDR3nt: TGTGCCAGCAGCTTCGACAGGGGCATGAACACTGAAGCTTTCTTT
v_gene: TRBV28; d_gene: TRBD2; j_gene: TRBJ2-7; abundance: NA; CDR3aa: CASKYSGRKYSYEQYF; CDR3nt: TGTGCCAGCAAGTATAGCGGGCGAAAATACTCCTACGAGCAGTACTTC